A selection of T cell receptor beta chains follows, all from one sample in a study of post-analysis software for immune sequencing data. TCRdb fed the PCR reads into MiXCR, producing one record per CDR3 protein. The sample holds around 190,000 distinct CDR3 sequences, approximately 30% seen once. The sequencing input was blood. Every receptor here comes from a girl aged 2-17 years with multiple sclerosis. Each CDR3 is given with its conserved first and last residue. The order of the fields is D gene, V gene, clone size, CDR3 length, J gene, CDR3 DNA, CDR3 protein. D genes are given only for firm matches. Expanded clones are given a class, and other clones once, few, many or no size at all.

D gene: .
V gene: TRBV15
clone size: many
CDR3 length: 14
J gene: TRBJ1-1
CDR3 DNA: TGTGCCACCAGCAGAGGGAAAGGGGACACTGAAGCTTTCTTT
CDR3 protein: CATSRGKGDTEAFF

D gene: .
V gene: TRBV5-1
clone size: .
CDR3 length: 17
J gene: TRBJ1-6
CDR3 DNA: TGCGCCAGCAGCCCGAGGACGGAGAGCTCCTATAATTCACCCCCCCACTTT
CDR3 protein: CASSPRTESSYNSPPHF

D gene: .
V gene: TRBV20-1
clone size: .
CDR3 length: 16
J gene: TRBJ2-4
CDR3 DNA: TGCAGTGCTAGAGATCCAGCGCCTATAGCCAAAAACATTCAGTACTTC
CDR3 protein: CSARDPAPIAKNIQYF

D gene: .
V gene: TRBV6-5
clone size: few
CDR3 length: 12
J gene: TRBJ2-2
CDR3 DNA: TGTGCCAGCAGTTACGGCACCGGGGAGCTGTTTTTT
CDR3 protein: CASSYGTGELFF

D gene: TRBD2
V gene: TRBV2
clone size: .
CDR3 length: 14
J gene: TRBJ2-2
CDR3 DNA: TGTGCCAGGGACTCTAGCGGGCATACCGGGGAGCTGTTTTTT
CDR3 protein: CARDSSGHTGELFF

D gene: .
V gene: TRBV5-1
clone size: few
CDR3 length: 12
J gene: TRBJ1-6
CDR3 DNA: TGCGCCAGCAGCTTGTCGGGCTCACCCCCCCACTTT
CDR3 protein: CASSLSGSPPHF

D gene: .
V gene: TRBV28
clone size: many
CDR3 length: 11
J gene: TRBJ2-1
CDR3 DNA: TGTGCCAGCAGTTTCCTTAGCGAGCAGTTCTTC
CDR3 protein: CASSFLSEQFF

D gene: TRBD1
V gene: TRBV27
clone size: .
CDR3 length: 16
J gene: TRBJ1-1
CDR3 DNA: TGTGCCAGCAGCTTCGGACAGGGCAGGGGGAACACTGAAGCTTTCTTT
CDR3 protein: CASSFGQGRGNTEAFF

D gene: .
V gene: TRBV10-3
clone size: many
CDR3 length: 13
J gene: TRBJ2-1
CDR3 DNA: TGTGCCATCAGTGAGTACGACGGGGATGAGCAGTTCTTC
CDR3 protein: CAISEYDGDEQFF

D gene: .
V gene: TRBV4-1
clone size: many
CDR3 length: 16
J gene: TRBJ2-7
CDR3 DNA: TGCGCCAGCAGCCAAGTCATCCTGATCAACTCCTACGAGCAGTACTTC
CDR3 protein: CASSQVILINSYEQYF

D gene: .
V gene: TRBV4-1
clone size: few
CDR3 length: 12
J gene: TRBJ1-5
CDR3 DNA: TGCGCCAGCAGCCAAGGGCGTGGGCCCCAGCATTTT
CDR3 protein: CASSQGRGPQHF

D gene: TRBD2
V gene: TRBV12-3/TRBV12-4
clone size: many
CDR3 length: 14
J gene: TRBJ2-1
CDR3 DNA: TGTGCCAACGGGGGACTAGCGGGAGACAATGAGCAGTTCTTC
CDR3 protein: CANGGLAGDNEQFF

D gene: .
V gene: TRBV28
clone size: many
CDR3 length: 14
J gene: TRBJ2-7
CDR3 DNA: TGTGCCAGCAGTCCCCAACTCACAGATTACGAGCAGTACTTC
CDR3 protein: CASSPQLTDYEQYF

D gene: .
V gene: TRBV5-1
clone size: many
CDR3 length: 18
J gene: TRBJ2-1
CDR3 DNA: TGCGCCAGCAGCTTGGCCGGGGCTTCCGATTACCCCTACAATGAGCAGTTCTTC
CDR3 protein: CASSLAGASDYPYNEQFF

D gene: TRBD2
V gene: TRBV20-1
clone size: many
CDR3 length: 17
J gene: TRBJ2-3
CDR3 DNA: TGCAGTGCTAGAGACCGACTAGCGGGACCCGGCACAGATACGCAGTATTTT
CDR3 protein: CSARDRLAGPGTDTQYF

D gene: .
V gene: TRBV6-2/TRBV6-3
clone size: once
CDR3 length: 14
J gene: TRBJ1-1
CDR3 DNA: TGTGCCAGCACAAAGGGATGGGGGAACACTGAAGCTTTCTTT
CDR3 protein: CASTKGWGNTEAFF

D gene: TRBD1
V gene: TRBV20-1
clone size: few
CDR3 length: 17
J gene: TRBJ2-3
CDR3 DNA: TGCAGTGCTAGTCTTATCCCGACAGGGGAGAGCACAGATACGCAGTATTTT
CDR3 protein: CSASLIPTGESTDTQYF

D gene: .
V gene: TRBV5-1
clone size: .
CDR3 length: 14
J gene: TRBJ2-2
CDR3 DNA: TGCGCCAGCAGCTTCGACGGAGACACCGGGGAGCTGTTTTTT
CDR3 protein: CASSFDGDTGELFF

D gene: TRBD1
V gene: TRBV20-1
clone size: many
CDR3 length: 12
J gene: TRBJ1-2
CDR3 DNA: TGCAGTGCCTTACAGGGGCCGCTAGGCTACACCTTC
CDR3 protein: CSALQGPLGYTF

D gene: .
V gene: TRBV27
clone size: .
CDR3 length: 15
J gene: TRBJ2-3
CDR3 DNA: TGTGCCAGCAGTTTCTTCTCCGGTGACACAGATACGCAGTATTTT
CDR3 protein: CASSFFSGDTDTQYF

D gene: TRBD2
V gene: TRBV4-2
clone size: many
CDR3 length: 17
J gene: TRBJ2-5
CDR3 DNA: TGTGCCAGCAGCCATACCATCGGGACTAGCGGACAAGAGACCCAGTACTTC
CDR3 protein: CASSHTIGTSGQETQYF

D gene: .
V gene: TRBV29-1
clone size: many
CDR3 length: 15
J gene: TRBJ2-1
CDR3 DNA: TGCAGCGTGGTTACTGGGCTAGGGTTCTACAATGAGCAGTTCTTC
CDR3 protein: CSVVTGLGFYNEQFF

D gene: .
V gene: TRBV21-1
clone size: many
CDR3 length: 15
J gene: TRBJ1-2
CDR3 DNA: TGTGCCAGCTGCCAATTCGGGGGAGCCCGCTATGGCTACACCTTC
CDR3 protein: CASCQFGGARYGYTF

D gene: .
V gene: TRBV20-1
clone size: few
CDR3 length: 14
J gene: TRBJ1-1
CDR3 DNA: TGCAGTGCCATCCGCGGGTTTAGGGAAACTGAAGCTTTCTTT
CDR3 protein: CSAIRGFRETEAFF

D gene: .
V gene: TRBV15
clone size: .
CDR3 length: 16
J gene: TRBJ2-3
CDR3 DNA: TGTGCCACCAGCCCCCTCGGGGTGAAGGGCACAGATACGCAGTATTTT
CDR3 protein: CATSPLGVKGTDTQYF

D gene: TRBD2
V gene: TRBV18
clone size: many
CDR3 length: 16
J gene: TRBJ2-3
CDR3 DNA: TGTGCCAGCTCACCGGTTCGCGCGGGAGCCACAGATACGCAGTATTTT
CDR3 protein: CASSPVRAGATDTQYF

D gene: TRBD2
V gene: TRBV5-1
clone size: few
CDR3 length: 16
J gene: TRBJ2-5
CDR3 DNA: TGCGCCAGCAGCGACCCGGGACTAGCGGGGGGAGAGACCCAGTACTTC
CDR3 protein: CASSDPGLAGGETQYF

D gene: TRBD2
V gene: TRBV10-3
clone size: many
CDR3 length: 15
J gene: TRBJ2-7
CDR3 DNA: TGTGCCGTCTCCGGGACTAGCGGGCGAGACTACGAGCAGTACTTC
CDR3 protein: CAVSGTSGRDYEQYF

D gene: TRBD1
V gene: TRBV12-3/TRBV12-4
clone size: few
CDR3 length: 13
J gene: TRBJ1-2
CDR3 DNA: TGTGCCAGCAGTGACAGGGACGCCTATGGCTACACCTTC
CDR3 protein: CASSDRDAYGYTF

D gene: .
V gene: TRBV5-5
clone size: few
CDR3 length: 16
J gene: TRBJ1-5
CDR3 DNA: TGTGCCAGCAGCGCACGAGGGGTTTATAGCAATCAGCCCCAGCATTTT
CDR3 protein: CASSARGVYSNQPQHF

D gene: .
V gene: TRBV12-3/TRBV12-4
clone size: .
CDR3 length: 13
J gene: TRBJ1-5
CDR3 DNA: TGTGCCAGCAGTTTAGCGGCGGGTCAGCCCCAGCATTTT
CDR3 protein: CASSLAAGQPQHF

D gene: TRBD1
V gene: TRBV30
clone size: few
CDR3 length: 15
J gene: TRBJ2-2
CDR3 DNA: TGTGCCTGGAGTGCCCTCGACAGGGAGCCCGGGGAGCTGTTTTTT
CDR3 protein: CAWSALDREPGELFF

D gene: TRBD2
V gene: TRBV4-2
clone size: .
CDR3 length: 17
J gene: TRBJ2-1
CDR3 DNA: TGTGCCAGCAGCCAAGTGAGTGGTAGCGGGAGGCGAGAGACCCAGTTCTTC
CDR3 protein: CASSQVSGSGRRETQFF

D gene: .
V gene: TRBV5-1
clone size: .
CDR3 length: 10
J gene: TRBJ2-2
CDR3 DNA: TGCGCCAGGGGGACCGGGGAGCTGTTTTTT
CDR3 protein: CARGTGELFF

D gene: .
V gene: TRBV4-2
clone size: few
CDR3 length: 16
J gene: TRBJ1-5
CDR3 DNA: TGTGCCAGCAGCCAAGTATCCACTCATAGCAATCAGCCCCAGCATTTT
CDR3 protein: CASSQVSTHSNQPQHF

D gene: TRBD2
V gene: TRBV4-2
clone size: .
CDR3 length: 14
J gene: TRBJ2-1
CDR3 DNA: TGTGCCAACAGCCCCCAACTAGCGGGGGATGAGCAGTTCTTC
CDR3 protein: CANSPQLAGDEQFF

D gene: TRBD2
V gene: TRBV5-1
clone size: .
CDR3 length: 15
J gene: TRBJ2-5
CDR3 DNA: TGCGCCAGCAGCCCGCGGACTAGCGGGGAAGAGACCCAGTACTTC
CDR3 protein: CASSPRTSGEETQYF

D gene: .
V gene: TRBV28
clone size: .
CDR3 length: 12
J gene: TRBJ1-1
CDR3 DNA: TGTGCCGCGTGGGGCGGGTACACTGAAGCTTTCTTT
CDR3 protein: CAAWGGYTEAFF

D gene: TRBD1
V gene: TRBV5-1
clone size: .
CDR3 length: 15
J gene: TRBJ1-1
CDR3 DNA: TGCGCCAGCAGCGGCCGGACAGGGATTATCACTGAAGCTTTCTTT
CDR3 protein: CASSGRTGIITEAFF

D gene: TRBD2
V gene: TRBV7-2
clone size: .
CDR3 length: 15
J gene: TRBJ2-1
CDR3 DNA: TGTGCCAGCAGCCCTGGGACTAGCAGCTGCAATGAGCAGTTCTTC
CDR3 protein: CASSPGTSSCNEQFF

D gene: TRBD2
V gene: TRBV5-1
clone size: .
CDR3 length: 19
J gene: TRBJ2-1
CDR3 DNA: TGCGCCAGCAGCTCCGAAGGACTAGCGGGGATACGGGTCTACAATGAGCAGTTCTTC
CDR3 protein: CASSSEGLAGIRVYNEQFF

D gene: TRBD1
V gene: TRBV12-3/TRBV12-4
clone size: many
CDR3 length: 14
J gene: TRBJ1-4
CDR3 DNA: TGTGCCAGCAGCCGGGACAGCGCTAATGAAAAACTGTTTTTT
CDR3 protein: CASSRDSANEKLFF

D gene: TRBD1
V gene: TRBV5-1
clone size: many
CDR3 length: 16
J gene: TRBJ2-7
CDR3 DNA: TGCGCCAGCAGCTTGACGTACACCGGGACAGGGAGCGAGCAGTACTTC
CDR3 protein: CASSLTYTGTGSEQYF

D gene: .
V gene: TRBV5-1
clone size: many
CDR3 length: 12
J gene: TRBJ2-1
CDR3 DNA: TGCGCCAGCAGGGGCAGGGAGGTTGAGCAGTTCTTC
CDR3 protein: CASRGREVEQFF

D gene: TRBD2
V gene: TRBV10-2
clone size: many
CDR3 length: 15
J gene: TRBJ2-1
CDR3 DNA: TGCGCCAGCAGTGAGCGGACTAGCGGGAGTGATGAGCAGTTCTTC
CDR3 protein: CASSERTSGSDEQFF

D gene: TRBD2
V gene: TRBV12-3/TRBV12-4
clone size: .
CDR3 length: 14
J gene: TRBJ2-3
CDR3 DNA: TGTGCCAGCAGCCCCGGACTAGTCACAGATACGCAGTATTTT
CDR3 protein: CASSPGLVTDTQYF

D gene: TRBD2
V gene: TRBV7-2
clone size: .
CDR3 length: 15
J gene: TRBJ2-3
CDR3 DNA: TGTGCCAGCAGCTTAGTGGTGGGGGGGGAGGATACGCAGTATTTT
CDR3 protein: CASSLVVGGEDTQYF

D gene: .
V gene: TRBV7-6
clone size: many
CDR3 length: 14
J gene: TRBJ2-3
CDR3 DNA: TGTGCCAGCAGCTTAGACCCCCCGACGGATACGCAGTATTTT
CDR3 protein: CASSLDPPTDTQYF

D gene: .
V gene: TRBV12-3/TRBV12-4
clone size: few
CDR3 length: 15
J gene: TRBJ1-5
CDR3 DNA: TGTGCCAGCAGTGGGCCGGGTGGGGGCAATCAGCCCCAGCATTTT
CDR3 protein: CASSGPGGGNQPQHF

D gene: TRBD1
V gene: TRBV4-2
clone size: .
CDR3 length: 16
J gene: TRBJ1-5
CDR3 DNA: TGTGCCAGCAGCCCCATTGGAGGACAGGGGAATCAGCCCCAGCATTTT
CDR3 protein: CASSPIGGQGNQPQHF

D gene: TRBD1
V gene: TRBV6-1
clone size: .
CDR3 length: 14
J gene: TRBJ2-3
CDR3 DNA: TGTGCCAGCAGCCGGGACAGAGTATCAGATACGCAGTATTTT
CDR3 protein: CASSRDRVSDTQYF

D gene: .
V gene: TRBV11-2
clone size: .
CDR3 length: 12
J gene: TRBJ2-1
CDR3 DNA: TGTGCCAGCAGCTTAGATCTGGATGGGCAGTTCTTC
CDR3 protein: CASSLDLDGQFF

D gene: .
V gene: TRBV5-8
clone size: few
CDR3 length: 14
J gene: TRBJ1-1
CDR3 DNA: TGTGCCAGCAGTTTTGGCCGTCGCGTGGCTGAAGCTTTCTTT
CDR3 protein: CASSFGRRVAEAFF

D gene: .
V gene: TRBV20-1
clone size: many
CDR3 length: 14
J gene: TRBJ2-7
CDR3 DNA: TGCAGTGCTAGAGACAGCAGGAGCTTCTACGAGCAGTACTTC
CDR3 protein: CSARDSRSFYEQYF

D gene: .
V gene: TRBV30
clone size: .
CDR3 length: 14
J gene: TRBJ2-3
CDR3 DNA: TGTGCCTGGACGAAGGCCGTGTTTAGAGATACGCAGTATTTT
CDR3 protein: CAWTKAVFRDTQYF

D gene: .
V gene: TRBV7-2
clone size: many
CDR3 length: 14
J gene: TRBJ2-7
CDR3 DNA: TGTGCCAGCAGCCCCATGAAGGGGGCCTACGAGCAGTACTTC
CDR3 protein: CASSPMKGAYEQYF

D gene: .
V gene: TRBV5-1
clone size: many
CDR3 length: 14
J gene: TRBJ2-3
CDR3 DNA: TGCGCCAGCAGCGTCGTAGACCCCACAGATACGCAGTATTTT
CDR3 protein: CASSVVDPTDTQYF